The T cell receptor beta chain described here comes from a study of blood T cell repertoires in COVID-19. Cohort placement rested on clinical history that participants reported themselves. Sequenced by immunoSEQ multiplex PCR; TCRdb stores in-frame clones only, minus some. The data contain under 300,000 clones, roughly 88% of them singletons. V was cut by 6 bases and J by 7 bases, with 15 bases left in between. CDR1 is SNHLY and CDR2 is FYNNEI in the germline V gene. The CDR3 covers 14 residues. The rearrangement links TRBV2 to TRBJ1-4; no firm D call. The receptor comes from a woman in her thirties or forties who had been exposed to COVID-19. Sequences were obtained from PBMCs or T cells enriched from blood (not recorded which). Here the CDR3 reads CASRDITEGEKLFF. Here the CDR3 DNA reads TGTGCCAGCAGGGATATTACCGAGGGTGAAAAACTGTTTTTT.